This T cell receptor beta chain was observed in a study of PD-1 blockade in mismatch repair-deficient tumors. Assay: immunoSEQ multiplex PCR; the TCRdb copy retains only in-frame clones and omits some. The sample has 95,000 to 150,000 clones, 70% to 90% seen once; the top ten hold approximately 15%. A few pembrolizumab responders had their TCRs sequenced. The CDR3 contains 16 residues. V lost 0 bases and J 0 bases, leaving 10 bases between the germline ends. CDR1 and CDR2 from the germline V gene are SEHNR and FQNEAQ (reference sequence). V usage is TRBV7-9 and J usage is TRBJ2-3; D might be TRBD1 or TRBD2, each matching 5 bases. The source material was peripheral blood, sampled 44 weeks after starting pembrolizumab. This TCR was sampled from an adult with mismatch repair-deficient cancer. In nucleotides, the CDR3 is TGTGCCAGCAGCTTAGCCGGGACGGCTAGCACAGATACGCAGTATTTT. Its translation: CASSLAGTASTDTQYF.